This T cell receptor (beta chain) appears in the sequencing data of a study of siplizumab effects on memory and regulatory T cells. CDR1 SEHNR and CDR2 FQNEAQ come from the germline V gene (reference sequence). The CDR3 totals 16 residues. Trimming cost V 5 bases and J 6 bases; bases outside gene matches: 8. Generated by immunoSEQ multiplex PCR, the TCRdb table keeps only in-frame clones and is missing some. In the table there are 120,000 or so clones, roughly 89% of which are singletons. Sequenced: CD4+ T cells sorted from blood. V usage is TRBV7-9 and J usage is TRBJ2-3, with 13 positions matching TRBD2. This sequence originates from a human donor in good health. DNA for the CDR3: TGTGCCAGCAGCCCGGGACTAGCGGGGCACAGGGATACGCAGTATTTT. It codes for CASSPGLAGHRDTQYF.